One sample yielded the 9 T cell receptor beta chains listed below, sequenced in a study of T cells in women clearing cervical HPV infection. This table comes from immunoSEQ multiplex PCR, and its TCRdb copy is limited to in-frame clones, with some not included. With about 30,000 clones in the sample, the ten largest clones hold 5.5% to 8.5%. Sample: blood buffy coat. The receptors were sampled from a woman aged 18-70 years with a cervical HPV16 infection that either progressed to CIN3+ or cleared (not recorded which).

Comments on this clone: The DNA ends 3 residues before the CDR3 does, and the rest of the CDR3 is filled in from the germline J gene. The V gene is TRBV19, the J gene TRBJ1-2; 9 bases map to TRBD1. This CDR3 contains 15 residues. J lost 4 bases, V lost 7 bases, and 10 bases had no gene match. Per germline, CDR1 LNHDA and CDR2 SQIVND (reference sequence). CDR3: CASTTQQGAGYGYTF. The DNA read from the CDR3 is TGTGCCAGTACCACCCAACAGGGGGCGGGCTATGGC.

The CDR3 sequence: CASSQYRVYEQYF. The DNA read from the CDR3 is TGTGCCAGCAGCCAATATCGGGTTTACGAG. This rearrangement joins TRBV16 to TRBJ2-7; unclear D gene. The read terminates 3 residues ahead of where the CDR3 ends, so the germline J gene completes it. V gave up 1 base and J gave up 4 bases, with 8 bases separating them. CDR3 size: 13 residues. Germline loops: CDR1 KGHSY, CDR2 FQNENV.

About this clone itself: The observed sequence ends 3 residues before the CDR3 terminus, with the missing tail filled in from the germline J gene. The V call is TRBV6-1, the J call TRBJ1-2, with a possible D match to TRBD1 (5 bases). The CDR3 loop spans 14 amino acids. Per the germline V gene, CDR1 is MNHNS and CDR2 is SASEGT. Partial CDR3 DNA: TGTGCCAGCAGTGAATTGGGGGGTGCCGGAGGC. Translated: CASSELGGAGG. From start to end, the CDR3 is CASSELGGAGGYTF.

As regards this clone: The read stops 3 residues short of the end of the CDR3; the missing end is completed from the germline J gene. The rearrangement joins TRBV5-1 to TRBJ1-6; TRBD1 agrees at 9 bases. With 4 bases clipped from V and 5 bases from J, the junction kept 4 bases outside the gene matches. Germline CDR1 SGHRS, CDR2 YFSETQ. The length of the CDR3 is 15 residues. CDR3 loop: CASSRDRANNSPLHF. Incomplete CDR3 DNA: TGCGCCAGCAGCAGGGACAGGGCGAATAATTCACCC.

As regards this clone: The CDR3 extends 3 residues past the end of the read, so its final part is completed from the germline J gene. The chain couples TRBV5-1 to TRBJ2-6; D perhaps matches TRBD1 (5 bases). V lost 5 bases and J 0 bases, leaving 18 bases between the germline ends. CDR3 length equals 18 residues. The V gene's germline CDR1 is SGHRS and CDR2 YFSETQ. The chain's CDR3 is CASRGRGRPLSGANVLTF. CDR3 bases read: TGCGCCAGCAGGGGAAGGGGTAGGCCCCTCTCTGGGGCCAACGTC.

The sequenced CDR3 bases are TGCAGTGCTAGATACAGGGACACTGAA. Translating it yields CSARYRDTE. The whole CDR3 protein is CSARYRDTEAFF. This sequence joins TRBV20-1 and TRBJ1-1; a weak D match, TRBD1 (6 bases). The read terminates 3 residues ahead of where the CDR3 ends, so the germline J gene completes it. Germline assignment: CDR1 DFQATT and CDR2 SNEGSKA (reference sequence). V lost 2 bases, J lost 3 bases, and 7 bases lay in between. The CDR3 loop spans 12 amino acids.

Points on this clone: The CDR3 is cut off 3 residues early in the read; its end comes from the germline J gene. This chain uses TRBV19 with TRBJ2-6; D ambiguous. Trimming pared 1 base from V and 3 bases from J, leaving 7 bases between. This CDR3 spans 15 amino acids. CDR1 is LNHDA, CDR2 SQIVND, per germline (reference sequence). The CDR3 protein is CASSIGARGANVLTF. The CDR3 bases that were read are TGTGCCAGTAGTATAGGGGCGCGTGGGGCCAACGTC.

About this clone itself: The sequenced fragment ends 3 residues before the CDR3 boundary, so the rest is inferred from the germline J gene. The chain employs TRBV19 and TRBJ2-5, with D unresolved. The CDR3 runs 14 residues. Between the trimmed V and J ends, which lost 2 bases and 2 bases, there was a span of 9 bases. The germline V gene has CDR1 LNHDA and CDR2 SQIVND (reference sequence). CDR3 sequence: CASSITNRQETQYF. The sequenced part of the CDR3 DNA is TGTGCCAGTAGTATAACAAACAGACAAGAGACC.

Note on this clone: Read sequence stops 3 residues before the CDR3 end, and the germline J gene provides the missing end. This specimen includes other DNA sequences encoding the same CDR3. The chain combines TRBV18 with TRBJ2-7, with 7 bases identical to TRBD1. CDR1 is KGHSH, CDR2 LQKENI, per germline. CDR3 length equals 14 residues. Unmatched junction bases numbered 2, after V lost 1 base and J lost 2 bases. CDR3: CASSPQGTAYEQYF. The covered CDR3 bases are TGTGCCAGCTCACCACAAGGGACAGCCTACGAG.